The rows below give T cell receptor beta chains drawn from one sample of a study of graft-versus-host responses after intestinal transplantation. Clones were read by immunoSEQ multiplex PCR, and TCRdb kept only the in-frame ones, dropping some. The sample contains about 97,000 clones, around nine tenths of which appear only once. The starting material was PBMCs, obtained around 450 days after intestinal transplant. The receptor set was obtained from a human patient who received an intestinal transplant, so some T cells may come from the graft donor. Both conserved end residues are part of each CDR3. The order of the fields is V gene, D gene, J gene, clone size, CDR3 DNA, CDR3 protein. D genes are given only for firm matches. Clone size is shown for a subset of rows, as once, few, many or a class of expanded clone.

>TRBV6-6|.|TRBJ1-4|.
TGTGCCAGCAGTTACCAGGGGTATAGTGAAAAACTGTTTTTT
CASSYQGYSEKLFF
>TRBV6-1|.|TRBJ1-2|.
TGTGCCAGCAGTGAAGACCCCAGGGGCAAGAACTATGGCTACACCTTC
CASSEDPRGKNYGYTF
>TRBV29-1|.|TRBJ2-3|once
TGCAGCGTTGTGACAGATACGCAGTATTTT
CSVVTDTQYF
>TRBV7-9|.|TRBJ1-2|.
TGTGCCAGCAGCTCAGTATACAGGGCCTCCGGCTACACCTTC
CASSSVYRASGYTF
>TRBV15|.|TRBJ2-7|.
TGTGCCACCAGCAGAGGGTCCTACTCCTACGAGCAGTACTTC
CATSRGSYSYEQYF
>TRBV5-6|.|TRBJ1-1|.
TGTGCCAGCAGCTTTTCCGACACTGAAGCTTTCTTT
CASSFSDTEAFF
>TRBV5-5|.|TRBJ2-7|.
TGTGCCAGCAGCCTATCGATAACAGGGATAACCTACGAGCAGTACTTC
CASSLSITGITYEQYF
>TRBV21-1|.|TRBJ1-5|.
TGTGCCAGCAGCAAAGTCAGGGTCGATCAGCCCCAGCATTTT
CASSKVRVDQPQHF
>TRBV5-1|TRBD1|TRBJ1-1|.
TGCGCCAGCAGCTTGTCGGGGTGGGACAGTGAAGCTTTCTTT
CASSLSGWDSEAFF
>TRBV4-1|.|TRBJ1-5|.
TGCGCCAGCAGCCAAGCGGGTCAGGGGAGTCAGCCCCAGCATTTT
CASSQAGQGSQPQHF
>TRBV10-3|.|TRBJ1-1|.
TGTGCCATCAGGCTGACGGAGGCGAACACTGAAGCTTTCTTT
CAIRLTEANTEAFF
>TRBV18|.|TRBJ1-5|once
TGTGCCAGCTCACCAGTCTATAGCAATCAGCCCCAGCATTTT
CASSPVYSNQPQHF
>TRBV11-2|TRBD1|TRBJ2-1|.
TGTGCCAGCAGCCCCGGACAGGGCAATGAGCAGTTCTTC
CASSPGQGNEQFF
>TRBV9|TRBD2|TRBJ2-3|.
TGTGCCAGCAGCGTGGGGACTAGCGGCACAGATACGCAGTATTTT
CASSVGTSGTDTQYF
>TRBV11-2|TRBD1|TRBJ1-5|.
TGTGCCAGCAGTCCGAGGTCCGGGACAGACAATCAGCCCCAGCATTTT
CASSPRSGTDNQPQHF
>TRBV6-1|.|TRBJ1-1|once
TGTGCCAGCAGGACCCCAGGACCGTCAGGAACTGAAGCTTTCTTT
CASRTPGPSGTEAFF
>TRBV27|.|TRBJ1-2|.
TGTGCCAGCAGTCTGAACGACAGGACCAGCGGCTACACCTTC
CASSLNDRTSGYTF
>TRBV14|TRBD1|TRBJ1-2|.
TGTGCCAGCAGCCACCAGACAGGGAATAGTGGCTACACCTTC
CASSHQTGNSGYTF
>TRBV11-2|.|TRBJ2-6|.
TGTGCCAGCAGCTTACCACGACAGGTATCCTTCTCTGGGGCCAACGTCCTGACTTTC
CASSLPRQVSFSGANVLTF
>TRBV7-3|.|TRBJ1-2|.
TGTGCCAGCAGCTCAAACGGTGATAACTATGGCTACACCTTC
CASSSNGDNYGYTF
>TRBV5-6|.|TRBJ1-1|.
TGTGCCAGCAGCTTGGGGGTGTTGAACACTGAAGCTTTCTTT
CASSLGVLNTEAFF
>TRBV5-8|.|TRBJ2-3|.
TGTGCCAGCAGCACCGCTGGGGAACCCACAGATACGCAGTATTTT
CASSTAGEPTDTQYF
>TRBV10-3|.|TRBJ2-5|.
TGTGCCATCAGGGGCGTGGGGTCGGAGGAAGAGACCCAGTACTTC
CAIRGVGSEEETQYF
>TRBV4-1|.|TRBJ1-3|once
TGCGCCAGCAGCCAAGTTGGGGGGGCAGGAAACACCATATATTTT
CASSQVGGAGNTIYF
>TRBV6-6|.|TRBJ1-1|.
TGTGCCAGCAGCCTAGCGGCAGGGTGGCTCTTT
CASSLAAGWLF
>TRBV7-3|TRBD1|TRBJ1-2|.
TGTGCCAGCAGCCGAGGGACAGCCGTATATGGCTACACCTTC
CASSRGTAVYGYTF
>TRBV5-1|TRBD2|TRBJ2-3|.
TGCGCCAGCAGCAAGAGGACTAGCGGGGGGAGGGATACGCAGTATTTT
CASSKRTSGGRDTQYF
>TRBV7-9|.|TRBJ1-5|.
TGTGCCAGCAGCCTGTCCTTAGGCAATCAGCCCCAGCATTTT
CASSLSLGNQPQHF
>TRBV25-1|TRBD1|TRBJ1-5|once
TGTGCCAGCAGTGGCCCGGGACAGGGCGGTCAGCCCCAGCATTTT
CASSGPGQGGQPQHF
>TRBV5-8|.|TRBJ2-5|.
TGTGCCAGCAGCTTGCCAGGGGTCTTGAGAAAGACCCAGTACTTC
CASSLPGVLRKTQYF
>TRBV5-1|TRBD2|TRBJ2-2|.
TGCGCCAGCAGCTTGGGGGCTACTAGCGGCGGCACCGGGGAGCTGTTTTTT
CASSLGATSGGTGELFF
>TRBV21-1|.|TRBJ1-2|.
TGTGCCAGCAGCAAGGGGGACCTACGCTATGGCTACACCTTC
CASSKGDLRYGYTF
>TRBV13|TRBD1|TRBJ1-4|.
TGTGCCAGCAGCCTAAGGACAGGGGGATGGCGTGAAAAACTGTTTTTT
CASSLRTGGWREKLFF
>TRBV27|TRBD1|TRBJ2-5|.
TGTGCCAGCAGTTTTACAGGACAGGGGGAGGGGGAGACCCAGTACTTC
CASSFTGQGEGETQYF
>TRBV5-4|.|TRBJ2-5|.
TGTGCCAGCAGCTGGGGGGAGGAAGAGACCCAGTACTTC
CASSWGEEETQYF
>TRBV29-1|.|TRBJ1-1|once
TGCAGCGTTGGGGGCGTGAACACTGAAGCTTTCTTT
CSVGGVNTEAFF
>TRBV6-1|.|TRBJ1-2|.
TGTGCCAGCCTCCGACTCCAGTATGGCTACACCTTC
CASLRLQYGYTF
>TRBV7-6|TRBD1|TRBJ1-5|.
TGTGCCAGCAGCTTAGGGACAGGGGGCAATCAGCCCCAGCATTTT
CASSLGTGGNQPQHF
>TRBV13|.|TRBJ2-2|few
TGTGCCAGCAGCTTATACGCCACCGGGGAGCTGTTTTTT
CASSLYATGELFF
>TRBV5-1|.|TRBJ1-2|.
TGCGCCAGCAGCGAGACCGTTAACTATGGCTACACCTTC
CASSETVNYGYTF